Listed here are 5 T cell receptor beta chains from one sample, sequenced in a study of CDR3 diversity in severe acne. TCRdb called the PCR reads again in MiXCR, with one record for every CDR3 protein. There are 100,000 or so distinct CDR3 sequences in the sample; 45% to 60% occur only once, and 12% lies in the top ten. Sequencing was performed on blood. The receptors shown here come from a male donor with acne.

The chain employs TRBV15 and TRBJ1-5, with 10 bases identical to TRBD1. Germline CDR1 reads LNHNV; CDR2 reads YYDKDF (reference sequence). This CDR3 is 15 amino acids long. V was pared by 4 bases and J by 7 bases, with 7 bases of the junction left unmatched. The CDR3 spells CATSTTGGRGQPQHF. The DNA of the CDR3 is TGTGCCACCAGCACGACAGGGGGCCGAGGACAGCCCCAGCATTTT.

V is TRBV5-8 and J is TRBJ1-1, with 7 bases matching TRBD1. With 4 bases clipped from V and 4 bases from J, the junction kept 10 bases outside the gene matches. The CDR3 is 15 amino acids. CDR1 and CDR2 from the germline V gene are SGHTS and YDEGEE. The CDR3 DNA follows: TGTGCCAGCAGCCAGTACAGGGGCGAGACCACTGAAGCTTTCTTT. Amino acid sequence: CASSQYRGETTEAFF.

With regard to this clonotype: Here the CDR3 omits its conserved ending phenylalanine or tryptophan, so a read error is the likely source. The chain combines TRBV20-1 with TRBJ2-7; 11 positions agree with TRBD2. J gave up 4 bases and V 1 base, and 3 bases lay outside the gene matches. Germline lookup yields CDR1 DFQATT and CDR2 SNEGSKA (reference sequence). CDR3 size: 14 residues. The CDR3 is CSARALAGEYEQYC. CDR3 DNA sequence: TGCAGTGCTAGAGCACTAGCGGGAGAGTACGAGCAGTACTGC.

This clonotype has only one observation. V usage is TRBV29-1 and J usage is TRBJ2-2; TRBD2 agrees at 8 bases. Trimming removed 8 bases from V and 6 bases from J; junction bases left unmatched: 11. The germline gives CDR1 SQVTM, CDR2 ANQGSEA. The CDR3 totals 14 residues. The CDR3 is CSTLAGGAAGELFF. CDR3 coding DNA: TGCAGCACATTGGCGGGGGGCGCGGCCGGGGAGCTGTTTTTT.

The chain carries TRBV7-2 and TRBJ2-2, with D uncertain. CDR1 is SGHTA, CDR2 FQGNSA, per germline. This CDR3 comprises 14 residues. Trimming stripped 3 bases from V and 2 bases from J, with 7 bases between. The CDR3 DNA is TGTGCCAGCAGCTTCTCCTACAACACCGGGGAGCTGTTTTTT. It encodes CASSFSYNTGELFF. Full variable domain (rest looked up from reference TRBV7-2 and TRBJ2-2): GAGVSQSPSNKVTEKGKDVELRCDPISGHTALYWYRQSLGQGLEFLIYFQGNSAPDKSGLPSDRFSAERTGGSVSTLTIQRTQQEDSAVYLCASSFSYNTGELFFGEGSRLTVL.